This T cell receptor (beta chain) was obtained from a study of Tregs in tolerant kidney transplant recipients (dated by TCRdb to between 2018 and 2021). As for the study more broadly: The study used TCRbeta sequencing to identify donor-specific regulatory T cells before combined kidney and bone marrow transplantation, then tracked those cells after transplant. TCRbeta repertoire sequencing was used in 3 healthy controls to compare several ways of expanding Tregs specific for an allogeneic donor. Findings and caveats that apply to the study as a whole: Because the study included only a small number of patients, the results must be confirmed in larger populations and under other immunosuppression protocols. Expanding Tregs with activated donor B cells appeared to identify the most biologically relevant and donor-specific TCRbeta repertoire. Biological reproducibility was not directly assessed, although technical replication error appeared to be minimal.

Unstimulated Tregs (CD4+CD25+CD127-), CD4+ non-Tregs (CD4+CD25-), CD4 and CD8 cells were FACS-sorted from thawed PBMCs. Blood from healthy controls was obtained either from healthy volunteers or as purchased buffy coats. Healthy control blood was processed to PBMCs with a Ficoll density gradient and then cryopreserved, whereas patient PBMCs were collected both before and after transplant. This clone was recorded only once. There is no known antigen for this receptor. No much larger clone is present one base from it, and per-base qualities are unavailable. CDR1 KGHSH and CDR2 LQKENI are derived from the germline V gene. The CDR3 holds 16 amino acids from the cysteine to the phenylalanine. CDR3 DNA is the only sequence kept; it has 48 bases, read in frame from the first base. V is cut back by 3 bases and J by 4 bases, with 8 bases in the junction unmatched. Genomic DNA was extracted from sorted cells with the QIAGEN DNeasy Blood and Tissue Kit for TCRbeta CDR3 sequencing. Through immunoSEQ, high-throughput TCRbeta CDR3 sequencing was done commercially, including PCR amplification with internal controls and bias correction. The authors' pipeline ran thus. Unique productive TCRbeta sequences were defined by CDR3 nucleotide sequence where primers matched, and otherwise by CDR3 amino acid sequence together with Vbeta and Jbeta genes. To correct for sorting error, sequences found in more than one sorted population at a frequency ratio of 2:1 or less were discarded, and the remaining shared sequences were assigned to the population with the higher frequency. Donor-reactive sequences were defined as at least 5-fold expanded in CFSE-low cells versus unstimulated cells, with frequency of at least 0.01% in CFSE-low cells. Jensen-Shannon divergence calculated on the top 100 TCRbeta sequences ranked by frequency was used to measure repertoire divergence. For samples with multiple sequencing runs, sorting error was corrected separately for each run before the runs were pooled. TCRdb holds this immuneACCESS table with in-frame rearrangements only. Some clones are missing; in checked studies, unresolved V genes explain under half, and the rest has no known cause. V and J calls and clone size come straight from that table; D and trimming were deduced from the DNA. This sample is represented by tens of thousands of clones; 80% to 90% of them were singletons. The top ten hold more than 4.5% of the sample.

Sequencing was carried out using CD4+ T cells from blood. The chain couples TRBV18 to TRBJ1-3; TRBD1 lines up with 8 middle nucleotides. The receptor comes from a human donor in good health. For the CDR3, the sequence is CASSPDRGQNGNTIYF. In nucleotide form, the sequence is TGTGCCAGCTCACCCGACAGGGGCCAAAACGGAAACACCATATATTTT.